This T cell receptor (beta chain) was sequenced for a study of OX40 agonist ivuxolimab in advanced cancers. Study-wide context: While on treatment, patients had intravenous ivuxolimab at 0.01 to 10 mg/kg every 2 weeks.

Overall study results and limits: Expanded clones belonging to CD8+ T cells outnumbered, on average, those of CD4+.

The protocol was immunoSEQ multiplex PCR, while the TCRdb copy is restricted to in-frame clones and leaves out a portion. The repertoire holds roughly 62,000 clones, with roughly 85% as singletons. Trimming removed 1 base at V and 11 bases at J, with 14 bases between. The CDR3 has 13 residues. Germline V gene lookup returns CDR1 SGHTA and CDR2 FQGNSA. A note on this clone: As yet, its antigen is unknown.

The sequence was collected from an adult with an advanced solid tumor such as melanoma, head and neck, liver or kidney cancer. The sample in question was CD4+ or CD8+ T cells sorted from blood, obtained in a trial of the OX40 agonist ivuxolimab. The genes are TRBV7-2 and TRBJ1-1; D is unresolved. CDR3 DNA sequence: TGTGCCAGCAGCTTAGACAGCCTCCTGGGGGCTTTCTTT. Encoded protein: CASSLDSLLGAFF.